Below, 18 T cell receptor beta chains from the same sample are listed, as sequenced in a study of cytomegalovirus exposure and HLA in healthy donors. A multiplex PCR was run with 60 Vbeta primers and 13 Jbeta primers. The protocol was immunoSEQ multiplex PCR, while the TCRdb copy is restricted to in-frame clones and leaves out a portion. The data show roughly 120,000 clones, around two thirds seen once. The specimen sequenced was PBMCs. These receptors were collected from a man in his 60s in good health and CMV-seropositive.

With regard to this clone: At one boundary the junction diverges from the germline segment, which might be a read error. The sample holds other DNA sequences that translate to the same CDR3. This rearrangement joins TRBV5-1 to TRBJ2-5, with a possible D match to TRBD2 (7 bases). The CDR3 extends over 14 amino acids. The V gene's germline CDR1 is SGHRS and CDR2 YFSETQ. As DNA, the CDR3 is TGTGCCAGCAGCGGGACCGGGACAAGCGAGACCCAGTACTTC. This translates into CASSGTGTSETQYF.

The chain links TRBV2 to TRBJ1-6; D gene uncertain. CDR3 length: 13 amino acids. Trimming removed 8 bases from V and 6 bases from J, with 11 bases in between. Germline values: CDR1 SNHLY, CDR2 FYNNEI. In nucleotides, the CDR3 is TGTGCCAGCGAGGAGGAAATTAATTCACCCCTCCACTTT. This codes for CASEEEINSPLHF.

Comment on this clone: Other DNA sequences of this sample code for an identical CDR3. The V gene is TRBV6-5, the J gene TRBJ1-5, with D perhaps TRBD1 (5 bases). Germline CDR1 is MNHEY and CDR2 is SVGAGI. This CDR3 contains 15 residues. The germline V and J ends were trimmed by 6 bases and 0 bases, with 12 bases remaining between them. The CDR3 DNA reads as TGTGCCAGCAGACCCCAGGGCCCTAGCAATCAGCCCCAGCATTTT. Its protein product is CASRPQGPSNQPQHF.

The CDR3 bases are TGCGCCAGCAGCCCGGGGGACGGTACAGATACGCAGTATTTT. Protein: CASSPGDGTDTQYF. The gene calls are TRBV5-1 and TRBJ2-3; D may be TRBD2 (6 bases). V lost 4 bases, J lost 3 bases, and 12 bases lay in between. This CDR3 comprises 14 residues. CDR1 is SGHRS and CDR2 is YFSETQ in the germline V gene.

The CDR3 region is CASGERGGVETQYF. The DNA for the CDR3 is TGTGCCAGCGGGGAGCGGGGGGGCGTGGAGACCCAGTACTTC. This rearrangement joins TRBV28 to TRBJ2-5; 10 bases align to TRBD2. Germline values: CDR1 MDHEN, CDR2 SYDVKM. The length of the CDR3 is 14 residues. V gave up 8 bases and J gave up 5 bases; unmatched junction bases: 8.

Of note for this clone: With a much larger clone just one base away, this may be a read error. The chain joins TRBV5-1 to TRBJ1-6; TRBD1 matches at 9 bases. Germline V lookup: CDR1 SGHRS, CDR2 YFSETQ. The CDR3 contains 14 residues. The V gene end was trimmed by 2 bases and the J gene end by 7 bases; junction bases not matched to a gene: 1. The CDR3 protein is CASSFGTGNSPLHF. CDR3 DNA sequence: TGCGCCAGCAGCTTTGGGACAGGGAATTCACCCCTCCACTTT.

This chain connects TRBV2 to TRBJ1-5, with TRBD1 as a possible D gene (6 bases). Trimming cost V 4 bases and J 3 bases, with 13 bases left between them. This CDR3 spans 15 amino acids. Germline CDR1 reads SNHLY; CDR2 reads FYNNEI. This CDR3 reads CASSVSTGFNQPQHF. CDR3 nucleotide sequence: TGTGCCAGCAGTGTATCAACAGGGTTCAATCAGCCCCAGCATTTT.

V is TRBV29-1 and J is TRBJ1-5, with 7 bases that match TRBD1. Trimming took 7 bases from V and 5 from J; bases not matched to a gene: 5. The CDR3 extends over 12 amino acids. Germline V gene sequence: CDR1 SQVTM, CDR2 ANQGSEA. The DNA for the CDR3 is TGCAGCGGTGGACAGGAGGATCAGCCCCAGCATTTT. It yields the protein CSGGQEDQPQHF. The whole variable domain, remainder taken from reference TRBV29-1 and TRBJ1-5, is SAVISQKPSRDICQRGTSLTIQCQVDSQVTMMFWYRQQPGQSLTLIATANQGSEATYESGFVIDKFPISRPNLTFSTLTVSNMSPEDSSIYLCSGGQEDQPQHFGDGTRLSIL.

The chain couples TRBV10-3 to TRBJ2-2, with TRBD1 matching over 7 bases. CDR3 length: 14 residues. Germline CDR1 ENHRY, CDR2 SYGVKD. J lost 4 bases, V lost 2 bases, and 1 base had no gene match. The CDR3 DNA is TGTGCCATCAGTGAGAGACAGGGCACCGGGGAGCTGTTTTTT. Amino acids: CAISERQGTGELFF.

The chain joins TRBV4-1 to TRBJ2-2; D call uncertain. The CDR3 sequence is 15 residues long. Germline values: CDR1 MGHRA, CDR2 YSYEKL. The V end lost 1 base, the J end lost 1 base, and 7 bases lay between the germline ends. The CDR3 loop reads CASSQVLRNTGELFF. In DNA, the CDR3 is TGCGCCAGCAGCCAAGTCCTACGGAACACCGGGGAGCTGTTTTTT.

The V and J genes are TRBV4-1 and TRBJ2-5; 14 nucleotides line up with TRBD2. V lost 3 bases to trimming and J lost 5 bases; unmatched junction nucleotides: 11. The length of the CDR3 is 18 residues. Germline lookup yields CDR1 MGHRA and CDR2 YSYEKL. In DNA form, the CDR3 reads TGCGCCAGCAGCCAGGGGCGGACTAGCGGGGGGCTTAGGGAGACCCAGTACTTC. Encoded protein: CASSQGRTSGGLRETQYF.

This chain connects TRBV5-4 to TRBJ1-6, with TRBD1 identical over 8 bases. Unmatched junction bases numbered 8, after V lost 5 bases and J lost 10 bases. The germline gives CDR1 SGHNT, CDR2 YYREEE (reference sequence). The CDR3 spans 14 residues. The CDR3 bases are TGTGCCAGCAGACCCCAGGGGGCGGACTCACCCCTCCACTTT. It is translated as CASRPQGADSPLHF.

As to this clone: At one of its ends the junction is not consistent with the germline gene, which may arise from a read error. The rearrangement uses TRBV7-7 and TRBJ2-7; D remains ambiguous. The CDR3 runs to 13 residues. Per germline, CDR1 SSHAT and CDR2 FNYEAQ (reference sequence). Here the CDR3 reads CASSLDESYEQYF. In nucleotides, the CDR3 is TGTGCTAGCAGCTTAGACGAGTCCTACGAGCAGTACTTC.

Only one count was recorded for this clone. The genes are TRBV5-1 and TRBJ2-3, with TRBD1 matching 10 bases. The V and J ends lost 1 base and 1 base, in that order; junction bases with no gene match: 6. The CDR3 contains 17 residues. CDR1 and CDR2 (germline): SGHRS, YFSETQ. CDR3 loop: CASSLNFGTGGTDTQYF. The DNA of the CDR3 is TGCGCCAGCAGCTTGAATTTCGGGACAGGGGGCACAGATACGCAGTATTTT.

The rearrangement joins TRBV7-8 to TRBJ1-2; D remains unclear. Deletions cut 1 base from V and 3 bases from J, with 6 bases between. This CDR3 contains 13 residues. CDR1 SGHVS and CDR2 FQNEAQ come from the germline V gene. The CDR3 DNA sequence: TGTGCCAGCAGCTTAGGAGGCGACTATGGCTACACCTTC. Translation: CASSLGGDYGYTF.

The chain employs TRBV6-5 and TRBJ1-5, with D possibly TRBD1 on 6 matching bases. The CDR3 has 14 amino acids. The germline CDR1 and CDR2 sequences are MNHEY and SVGAGI. Trimming took 6 bases from V and 2 from J, leaving 11 bases between them. CDR3 loop: CASSGQPGNQPQHF. The CDR3 DNA reads as TGTGCCAGCAGCGGACAGCCTGGCAATCAGCCCCAGCATTTT.

CDR3: CASSRENSPLHF. The DNA of the CDR3 is TGTGCCAGCAGCCGGGAAAATTCACCCCTCCACTTT. J is TRBJ1-6 and V is TRBV11-2; D is ambiguous. Germline CDR1 is SGHAT and CDR2 is FQNNGV. Trimming cost V 5 bases and J 7 bases, with 6 bases left between them. This CDR3 has 12 amino acids.

There are a few counts of this clone. The CDR3 sequence is CASSHGVSNQPQHF. CDR3 coding DNA: TGCGCCAGCAGTCACGGGGTTAGCAATCAGCCCCAGCATTTT. The V and J genes are TRBV10-2 and TRBJ1-5; no definite D call. The V and J ends lost 5 bases and 0 bases respectively, with 8 bases between them. In germline, CDR1 is WSHSY, CDR2 SAAADI. There are 14 residues in the CDR3.